The 11 T cell receptor beta chains presented below share a single source sample, sequenced in a study of T cells in Graves' hyperthyroidism and ophthalmopathy. TCR beta CDR3 regions were amplified from RNA transcripts. A first-round RT-PCR of the TCR CDR3 used the HTBI primer set. TCRdb reprocessed the multiplex PCR reads via MiXCR and lists one record per CDR3 protein. The sample carries about 300,000 distinct CDR3 sequences, around a fifth recorded once. The specimen sequenced was blood. These receptors were obtained from a man over 45 with Graves' ophthalmopathy.

This clonotype came up a few times. The rearrangement joins TRBV3-1 to TRBJ1-3, with a weak D call TRBD1 (6 bases). CDR3 length: 17 amino acids. The germline CDR1 and CDR2 sequences are LGHDT and YNNKEL (reference sequence). Trimming pared 4 bases from V and 0 bases from J, leaving 16 bases between. CDR3 bases: TGTGCCAGCAGCCGGGGGGGGCACGGTGACTCTGGAAACACCATATATTTT. Protein sequence: CASSRGGHGDSGNTIYF.

This clonotype has at least ten counts. The J gene is TRBJ2-7, the V gene TRBV11-2, with D perhaps TRBD1 (6 bases). The CDR3 consists of 15 residues. Germline V gives CDR1 SGHAT, CDR2 FQNNGV. V was pared by 7 bases and J by 0 bases, with 16 bases between. DNA of the CDR3: TGTGCCAGCAATCAGGGGTTTGGCGGCTCCTACGAGCAGTACTTC. It specifies CASNQGFGGSYEQYF.

This clonotype was observed at least ten times. The CDR3 loop is CASSKRLAGEYNEQFF. For the CDR3, the DNA is TGTGCCAGCAGCAAGCGACTAGCGGGAGAGTACAATGAGCAGTTCTTC. The chain links TRBV11-2 to TRBJ2-1, with 12 positions matching TRBD2. The CDR3 contains 16 residues. V lost 5 bases and J lost 4; bases outside the gene matches: 6. Germline V gene data show CDR1 as SGHAT and CDR2 as FQNNGV.

This clonotype was counted many times. The V gene is TRBV7-2, the J gene TRBJ2-7; a possible D gene is TRBD2 (5 bases). Looked up from germline, CDR1 is SGHTA and CDR2 is FQGNSA. This CDR3 contains 15 residues. Trimming removed 1 base at V and 3 bases at J, with 13 bases between. CDR3 bases: TGTGCCAGCAGCTTAGGAGGGAACCGAGACTACGAGCAGTACTTC. It encodes CASSLGGNRDYEQYF. Together with reference TRBV7-2 and TRBJ2-7, the CDR3 gives the full variable domain: GAGVSQSPSNKVTEKGKDVELRCDPISGHTALYWYRQSLGQGLEFLIYFQGNSAPDKSGLPSDRFSAERTGGSVSTLTIQRTQQEDSAVYLCASSLGGNRDYEQYFGPGTRLTVT.

In its sample, this clonotype was seen a few times. The chain carries TRBV5-6 and TRBJ2-7; D ambiguous. This CDR3 is 16 amino acids long. Trimming shortened V by 0 bases and J by 12 bases, and 25 bases separated the two germline ends. CDR1 is SGHDT and CDR2 is YYEEEE in the germline V gene. The DNA of the CDR3 is TGTGCCAGCAGCTTGGACCGGTCCTCATCCTCATACGGCCGGTACTTC. This encodes CASSLDRSSSSYGRYF. The whole variable domain, filled in from reference TRBV5-6 and TRBJ2-7, reads DAGVTQSPTHLIKTRGQQVTLRCSPKSGHDTVSWYQQALGQGPQFIFQYYEEEERQRGNFPDRFSGHQFPNYSSELNVNALLLGDSALYLCASSLDRSSSSYGRYFGPGTRLTVT.

This chain uses TRBV13 with TRBJ1-3; 8 bases match TRBD1. The V gene end was trimmed by 4 bases and the J gene end by 2 bases; junction bases not matched to a gene: 7. Germline V CDR1 and CDR2: PRHDT, FYEKMQ (reference sequence). CDR3 length equals 16 residues. The CDR3 spells CASSSGQGVPGNTIYF. CDR3 DNA sequence: TGTGCCAGCAGCTCCGGACAGGGTGTCCCTGGAAACACCATATATTTT.

V and J are TRBV6-1 and TRBJ2-5; no definite D call. Germline CDR1 and CDR2: MNHNS and SASEGT. The CDR3 is made up of 14 amino acids. The germline V and J ends were trimmed by 7 bases and 1 base, with 13 bases remaining between them. CDR3 coding DNA: TGTGCCAGCAAATTGTTGGGCAGCCAAGAGACCCAGTACTTC. It translates to CASKLLGSQETQYF.

This sequence joins TRBV2 and TRBJ2-3, with 9 bases lining up with TRBD2. Trimming removed 6 bases from V and 8 bases from J; junction bases left unmatched: 12. The CDR3 runs 15 residues. CDR1 and CDR2 from the germline V gene are SNHLY and FYNNEI. The CDR3 protein is CASRWGLARAGTQYF. CDR3 in DNA: TGTGCCAGCAGGTGGGGACTAGCAAGGGCGGGTACGCAGTATTTT.

In this sample, this clonotype turned up many times. The chain has TRBV3-1 and TRBJ1-5; 9 bases are shared with TRBD1. The CDR3 length is 15 residues. V dropped 4 bases and J dropped 4; count of bases not matched to a gene: 5. Germline V gene data show CDR1 as LGHDT and CDR2 as YNNKEL (reference sequence). The CDR3 region has the DNA TGTGCCAGCAGCCCCGGGACAGGGCTAAATCAGCCCCAGCATTTT. Its protein is CASSPGTGLNQPQHF.

This clonotype was observed a handful of times. This chain's CDR3 is CASSRDRVGTEAFF. The CDR3 bases are TGTGCCAGCAGTCGGGACAGGGTGGGCACTGAAGCTTTCTTT. The rearrangement uses TRBV27 and TRBJ1-1, with 9 bases lining up with TRBD1. The CDR3 is made up of 14 amino acids. J gave up 4 bases and V 5 bases, and 5 bases lay outside the gene matches. Looked up from germline, CDR1 is MNHEY and CDR2 is SMNVEV (reference sequence).

The sample holds many counts of this clonotype. The chain employs TRBV28 and TRBJ2-3; D gene uncertain. CDR3 size: 14 residues. The V gene lost 4 bases and the J gene lost 4 bases, with 12 bases spanning the gap. Germline V gives CDR1 MDHEN, CDR2 SYDVKM. Here the CDR3 reads CASSSPDGADTQYF. CDR3 nucleotides: TGTGCCAGCAGTTCACCCGACGGTGCAGATACGCAGTATTTT.